One and the same sample provided the 18 T cell receptor beta chains below, sequenced in a study of cytomegalovirus exposure and HLA in healthy donors. Profiled with immunoSEQ multiplex PCR; TCRdb holds only in-frame clones, not every one. This table has tens of thousands of clones, just over 85% appearing once. The specimen was PBMCs. These receptor sequences come from a woman in her thirties in good health and CMV-seronegative.

This clone was seen just once. The chain has TRBV5-4 and TRBJ2-3; 8 bases map to TRBD2. The CDR3 runs 15 residues. The germline CDR1 and CDR2 sequences are SGHNT and YYREEE (reference sequence). V trimming: 0 bases; J trimming: 2 bases; junction bases outside the gene matches: 2. In nucleotides, the CDR3 is TGTGCCAGCAGCTTGGTAGCGGGAAACACAGATACGCAGTATTTT. Translating it yields CASSLVAGNTDTQYF.

This chain uses TRBV7-9 with TRBJ1-2, with D possibly TRBD1 on 6 matching bases. The CDR3 has 13 amino acids. The germline V and J ends were trimmed by 4 bases and 9 bases, with 15 bases remaining between them. Germline CDR1 and CDR2: SEHNR and FQNEAQ (reference sequence). The CDR3, as DNA: TGTGCCAGCAGCTCGGACAGCCTAGGAAGCTACACCTTC. This gives the protein CASSSDSLGSYTF.

The V call is TRBV9, the J call TRBJ1-2; D not resolved. Germline CDR1 is SGDLS and CDR2 is YYNGEE. The CDR3 has 13 residues. V shed 2 bases and J shed 7 bases, with 12 bases lying between them. CDR3 DNA sequence: TGTGCCAGCAGCGTTTCCCCCCTGAGTGGCTACACCTTC. It encodes CASSVSPLSGYTF.

The table lists this clone with a count of one. The V and J genes are TRBV7-2 and TRBJ1-2; 9 bases fit TRBD1. CDR1 is SGHTA and CDR2 is FQGNSA in the germline V gene. This CDR3 has 15 amino acids. V was pared by 5 bases and J by 8 bases, with 12 bases of the junction left unmatched. CDR3 sequence: CASSITGTGLGGYTF. DNA for the CDR3: TGTGCCAGCAGCATCACCGGGACAGGGCTCGGGGGCTACACCTTC.

This rearrangement joins TRBV5-8 to TRBJ2-1; 8 bases are shared with TRBD2. The CDR3 extends over 15 amino acids. The germline V gene encodes CDR1 SGHTS and CDR2 YDEGEE. The J segment lost 8 bases and the V segment lost 0 bases, leaving 7 bases of the junction unmatched. Here the CDR3 reads CASSLGLAGGDEQFF. The CDR3 DNA reads TGTGCCAGCAGCTTGGGTCTAGCGGGTGGGGATGAGCAGTTCTTC.

This chain uses TRBV27 with TRBJ1-5, with TRBD1 identical over 8 bases. The CDR3 is 18 residues long. V dropped 5 bases and J dropped 5; count of bases not matched to a gene: 17. CDR1 is MNHEY, CDR2 SMNVEV, per germline (reference sequence). In nucleotides, the CDR3 is TGTGCCAGCAGTCCCGGACAGGGTGTTTTAGGTTCAGATCAGCCCCAGCATTTT. Residues: CASSPGQGVLGSDQPQHF.

The gene calls are TRBV5-1 and TRBJ2-1; D gene ambiguous. The CDR3 runs to 11 residues. Germline lookup yields CDR1 SGHRS and CDR2 YFSETQ. The ends were cut back, 0 bases at V and 8 bases at J, with 3 bases in the middle. In DNA, the CDR3 is TGCGCCAGCAGCTTGGAGCATGAGCAGTTCTTC. Encoded protein: CASSLEHEQFF.

With regard to this clone: The junction shows a germline mismatch at one end, possibly a read error. The rearrangement joins TRBV11-2 to TRBJ2-7, with 10 bases lining up with TRBD1. This CDR3 region has 14 residues. From germline, CDR1 is SGHAT and CDR2 FQNNGV. In nucleotides, the CDR3 is TGTGCCAGCAGCGTAGACAGGGGGCTGGAAGAGCAGTACTTC. It specifies CASSVDRGLEEQYF.

The chain links TRBV10-2 to TRBJ1-2; D possibly corresponds to TRBD1 (5 bases). The V and J ends lost 3 bases and 3 bases respectively, with 8 bases between them. CDR1 and CDR2 (germline): WSHSY, SAAADI. This CDR3 region has 13 residues. DNA of the CDR3: TGCGCCAGCAGTGAAGCAGGGTACTATGGCTACACCTTC. Its protein product is CASSEAGYYGYTF.

The rearrangement joins TRBV6-1 to TRBJ2-7; 9 bases are shared with TRBD2. This CDR3 region has 13 residues. The ends lost 11 bases at V and 5 bases at J; junction bases unmatched: 10. Germline V gives CDR1 MNHNS, CDR2 SASEGT. The CDR3 nucleotides are TGTGCCTCCGCGGGAGGGCCTCTCAACGAGCAGTACTTC. It is translated as CASAGGPLNEQYF.

This clone showed up just a few times. The chain is built from TRBV5-1 and TRBJ2-3, with D tentatively TRBD1 (5 bases). The CDR3 covers 15 residues. Germline lookup yields CDR1 SGHRS and CDR2 YFSETQ. The V end lost 5 bases, the J end lost 1 base, and 14 bases lay between the germline ends. The CDR3 DNA reads as TGCGCCAGCAGGTTGTCCAGGGTGGGCACAGATACGCAGTATTTT. It is translated as CASRLSRVGTDTQYF.

This clone was recorded only once. The gene calls are TRBV2 and TRBJ1-5; TRBD1 aligns across 9 bases. V gave up 7 bases and J gave up 4 bases; unmatched junction bases: 17. CDR1 is SNHLY and CDR2 is FYNNEI in the germline V gene. This CDR3 spans 18 amino acids. DNA for the CDR3: TGTGCCAGCAACTTCAACCGGGACAGGGCCTCTCTTAATCAGCCCCAGCATTTT. This codes for CASNFNRDRASLNQPQHF.

The chain joins TRBV27 to TRBJ2-2; TRBD2 might be the D (6 bases). The CDR3 consists of 17 residues. CDR1 MNHEY and CDR2 SMNVEV come from the germline V gene (reference sequence). V lost 7 bases and J 6 bases, leaving 24 bases between the germline ends. In DNA form, the CDR3 reads TGTGCCAGCACCGACACCCAGGGTACTAGCACGTCCGGGGAGCTGTTTTTT. Encoded protein: CASTDTQGTSTSGELFF.

Here the CDR3 reads CASSLLASGLYNEQFF. The CDR3 coding sequence is TGTGCCAGCAGCTTGTTGGCTAGCGGGCTATACAATGAGCAGTTCTTC. The gene calls are TRBV7-9 and TRBJ2-1; 8 bases agree with TRBD2. The CDR3 consists of 16 residues. Germline CDR1 SEHNR, CDR2 FQNEAQ (reference sequence). The J segment lost 4 bases and the V segment lost 3 bases, leaving 8 bases of the junction unmatched.

This rearrangement joins TRBV28 to TRBJ1-1; 8 bases fit TRBD1. From germline, CDR1 is MDHEN and CDR2 SYDVKM. With 6 bases clipped from V and 10 bases from J, the junction kept 7 bases outside the gene matches. The CDR3 consists of 12 residues. The CDR3 coding sequence is TGTGCCAGCAGACTTGGACAGGGAGGAGCTTTCTTT. It encodes CASRLGQGGAFF. Filled out from reference TRBV28 and TRBJ1-1, the complete variable domain reads DVKVTQSSRYLVKRTGEKVFLECVQDMDHENMFWYRQDPGLGLRLIYFSYDVKMKEKGDIPEGYSVSREKKERFSLILESASTNQTSMYLCASRLGQGGAFFGQGTRLTVV.

The V and J genes are TRBV11-2 and TRBJ1-2; TRBD1 is a possible D gene (5 bases). Germline assignment: CDR1 SGHAT and CDR2 FQNNGV. Between the trimmed V and J ends, which lost 1 base and 3 bases, there was a span of 6 bases. CDR3 size: 13 residues. CDR3 residues: CASSLGRDYGYTF. CDR3 nucleotide sequence: TGTGCCAGCAGCTTAGGCAGGGACTATGGCTACACCTTC. The full variable domain, in which reference TRBV11-2 and TRBJ1-2 provide the parts outside the CDR3, is EAGVAQSPRYKIIEKRQSVAFWCNPISGHATLYWYQQILGQGPKLLIQFQNNGVVDDSQLPKDRFSAERLKGVDSTLKIQPAKLEDSAVYLCASSLGRDYGYTFGSGTRLTVV.

The table lists this clone with a few counts. This rearrangement joins TRBV7-6 to TRBJ1-5; a weak D match, TRBD1 (5 bases). This CDR3 contains 14 residues. Germline CDR1 and CDR2: SGHVS and FNYEAQ. V gave up 1 base and J gave up 4 bases, with 8 bases separating them. The CDR3 DNA reads as TGTGCCAGCAGCTTAGGGTCAGGGAATCAGCCCCAGCATTTT. Its protein product is CASSLGSGNQPQHF.

V and J are TRBV6-1 and TRBJ2-2; TRBD1 is a possible D gene (6 bases). Germline V CDR1 and CDR2: MNHNS, SASEGT. Trimming removed 7 bases from V and 2 bases from J, with 11 bases in between. The CDR3 contains 14 residues. Here the CDR3 reads CASNRVSNTGELFF. The CDR3 DNA reads TGTGCCAGCAACAGGGTATCCAACACCGGGGAGCTGTTTTTT.